This entry concerns a single TCR beta chain. The sample originates from a study of preoperative IRX-2 immunotherapy in early breast cancer. Stated treatment: preoperative locoregional IRX-2 cytokine immunotherapy. This phase Ib study tested locoregional IRX-2 cytokine immunotherapy given before surgery. Germline CDR1 LNHDA, CDR2 SQIVND (reference sequence). V lost 0 bases, J lost 7 bases, and 11 bases lay in between. This CDR3 has 14 residues. The method was immunoSEQ multiplex PCR; TCRdb's version includes in-frame clones alone and lacks a portion of them. The sample has roughly 27,000 clones; approximately 80% are singletons.

The J gene is TRBJ2-3, the V gene TRBV19; possibly TRBD1 for D (6 bases). The sequence derives from a human donor with breast cancer. Sequencing used lymph node tissue, obtained before IRX-2 immunotherapy. The CDR3 is CASSIDTGTNTQYF. CDR3 in DNA: TGTGCCAGTAGTATAGATACAGGGACCAATACGCAGTATTTT.